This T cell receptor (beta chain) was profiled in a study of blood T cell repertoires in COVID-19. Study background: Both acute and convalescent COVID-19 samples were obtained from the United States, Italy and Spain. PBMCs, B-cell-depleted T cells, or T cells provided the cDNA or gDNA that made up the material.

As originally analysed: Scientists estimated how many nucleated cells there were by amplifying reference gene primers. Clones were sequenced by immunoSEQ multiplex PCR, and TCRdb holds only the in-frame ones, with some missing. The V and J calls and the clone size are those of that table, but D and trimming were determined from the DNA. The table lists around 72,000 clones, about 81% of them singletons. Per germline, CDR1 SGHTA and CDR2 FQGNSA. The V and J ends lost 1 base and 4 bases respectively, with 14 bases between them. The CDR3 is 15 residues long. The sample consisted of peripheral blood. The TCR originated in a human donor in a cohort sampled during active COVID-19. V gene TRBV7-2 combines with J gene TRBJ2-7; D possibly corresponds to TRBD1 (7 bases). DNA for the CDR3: TGTGCCAGCAGCTTAGTGACAGGGACTTATTACGAGCAGTACTTC. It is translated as CASSLVTGTYYEQYF.